The 29 T cell receptor beta chains presented below share a single source sample, sequenced in a study of blood T cell repertoires in COVID-19. Profiling relied on immunoSEQ multiplex PCR, and the TCRdb table lists in-frame clones only, not all of them. The data hold around 130,000 clones, with roughly 90% observed a single time. The sample was PBMCs or T cells enriched from blood (not recorded which). The origin of the receptors is a woman aged 45-65 years who had recovered from COVID-19.

V is TRBV7-2 and J is TRBJ2-7; D is possibly TRBD2 (7 bases). Trimming pared 0 bases from V and 2 bases from J, leaving 14 bases between. Germline V lookup: CDR1 SGHTA, CDR2 FQGNSA. CDR3 size: 16 residues. In DNA, the CDR3 is TGTGCCAGCAGCTTAGCTGGAGGGGGGGTCCCCTACGAGCAGTACTTC. It specifies CASSLAGGGVPYEQYF.

This chain links TRBV3-1 (or the pseudogene TRBV3-2) with TRBJ2-2; 11 positions match TRBD2. Germline CDR1 and CDR2: LGHDT and YNNKEL (reference sequence). V gave up 6 bases and J gave up 6 bases; unmatched junction bases: 6. CDR3 size: 15 residues. CDR3: CASRLAGGRPGELFF. CDR3 sequence (DNA): TGTGCCAGCAGGCTAGCGGGGGGAAGGCCCGGGGAGCTGTTTTTT.

The rearrangement joins TRBV19 to TRBJ1-2; no firm D call. The CDR3 consists of 14 residues. Trimming took off 5 bases at V and 4 bases at J, with 14 bases between the two ends. Germline lookup yields CDR1 LNHDA and CDR2 SQIVND (reference sequence). CDR3: CASSERRTGYGYTF. For the CDR3, the DNA is TGTGCCAGTAGTGAGAGGAGAACCGGCTATGGCTACACCTTC.

In nucleotides, the CDR3 is TGTGCCAGTCTTCCGGGACTCTCTGGAAACACCATATATTTT. It is translated as CASLPGLSGNTIYF. The rearrangement joins TRBV6-5 to TRBJ1-3; tentative D call: TRBD1 (5 bases). Deletions cut 9 bases from V and 0 bases from J, with 12 bases between. The CDR3 length is 14 residues. The V gene's germline CDR1 is MNHEY and CDR2 SVGAGI.

This sequence joins TRBV9 and TRBJ1-4, with D unresolved. Germline CDR1 is SGDLS and CDR2 is YYNGEE. Trimming cost V 0 bases and J 0 bases, with 9 bases left between them. The CDR3 is 16 residues long. CDR3: CASSVGPKATNEKLFF. The CDR3 DNA reads TGTGCCAGCAGCGTAGGGCCGAAAGCAACTAATGAAAAACTGTTTTTT.

V is TRBV5-5 and J is TRBJ2-7; 9 bases agree with TRBD1. V lost 0 bases to trimming and J lost 6 bases; unmatched junction nucleotides: 4. Germline V gene lookup returns CDR1 SGHKS and CDR2 YYEKEE (reference sequence). The CDR3 consists of 14 residues. The CDR3 region has the DNA TGTGCCAGCAGCTTGGGGGACAGGGAAGGCGAGCAGTACTTC. Its protein product is CASSLGDREGEQYF.

The rearrangement links TRBV4-1 to TRBJ1-3; TRBD1 aligns across 7 bases. Germline CDR1 and CDR2: MGHRA and YSYEKL. CDR3 length: 19 residues. With V trimmed by 0 bases and J by 0 bases, 11 bases remained unmatched. The CDR3 spells CASSQDSGQASFSGNTIYF. The DNA for the CDR3 is TGCGCCAGCAGCCAAGATTCCGGACAGGCGTCCTTCTCTGGAAACACCATATATTTT.

In this sample, this clone turned up a few times. The gene calls are TRBV27 and TRBJ1-1; TRBD1 is a possible D gene (6 bases). V lost 3 bases to trimming and J lost 4 bases, with 9 bases between them. The CDR3 is 13 residues long. The germline CDR1 and CDR2 sequences are MNHEY and SMNVEV (reference sequence). The CDR3 region has the DNA TGTGCCAGCAGTTTTCAGGGGAGCACTGAAGCTTTCTTT. This translates into CASSFQGSTEAFF.

The chain carries TRBV9 and TRBJ1-1; TRBD1 is a possible D gene (5 bases). The CDR3 has 13 residues. The germline gives CDR1 SGDLS, CDR2 YYNGEE. Trimming pared 4 bases from V and 4 bases from J, leaving 11 bases between. CDR3 coding DNA: TGTGCCAGCAGCAGGGGAGGGTCCACTGAAGCTTTCTTT. It codes for CASSRGGSTEAFF.

The rearrangement uses TRBV3-1 (or the pseudogene TRBV3-2) and TRBJ1-4, with D tentatively TRBD1 (5 bases). This CDR3 is built from 14 residues. CDR1 and CDR2 (germline): LGHDT, YNNKEL (reference sequence). Trimming cost V 1 base and J 4 bases, with 7 bases left between them. The CDR3 sequence: CASSQGQLNEKLFF. For the CDR3, the DNA is TGTGCCAGCAGCCAAGGACAGCTTAATGAAAAACTGTTTTTT.

The chain combines TRBV5-5 with TRBJ1-1, with 8 bases lining up with TRBD1. The CDR3 sequence is 17 residues long. Trimming took 3 bases from V and 6 from J; bases not matched to a gene: 16. Per germline, CDR1 SGHKS and CDR2 YYEKEE (reference sequence). DNA of the CDR3: TGTGCCAGCAGCTCGGGACAGGTCCGGGGGAGTGGGCCTGAAGCTTTCTTT. Translated, it gives CASSSGQVRGSGPEAFF.

The chain combines TRBV19 with TRBJ1-5; D gene uncertain. The CDR3 is made up of 15 amino acids. Germline V gene sequence: CDR1 LNHDA, CDR2 SQIVND (reference sequence). V lost 6 bases to trimming and J lost 2 bases, with 14 bases between them. CDR3 nucleotide sequence: TGTGCCAGTAGCCCGATGGGAGGAGGCAATCAGCCCCAGCATTTT. Translated: CASSPMGGGNQPQHF.

V and J are TRBV6-2 or TRBV6-3 and TRBJ2-2; TRBD2 aligns across 9 bases. The CDR3 length is 16 residues. The V gene end was trimmed by 6 bases and the J gene end by 5 bases; junction bases not matched to a gene: 10. Germline V CDR1 and CDR2: MNHEY, SVGEGT. The CDR3 is CASSPPGRGGTGELFF. The CDR3 DNA reads TGTGCCAGCAGCCCCCCCGGGCGGGGGGGGACCGGGGAGCTGTTTTTT.

The chain has TRBV7-2 and TRBJ1-2; 12 nucleotides agree with TRBD1. The germline CDR1 and CDR2 sequences are SGHTA and FQGNSA. The CDR3 is made up of 17 amino acids. The trim removed 1 base at V and 8 bases at J, leaving 11 bases unmatched. The CDR3 here is CASSLEGTGGTLGGYTF. The CDR3 bases are TGTGCCAGCAGCTTAGAGGGGACAGGGGGCACTTTGGGAGGCTACACCTTC.

V and J are TRBV13 and TRBJ2-7, with TRBD2 matching 10 bases. J was trimmed by 2 bases and V by 5 bases; bases with no gene match: 12. Germline V gene lookup returns CDR1 PRHDT and CDR2 FYEKMQ (reference sequence). The CDR3 extends over 17 amino acids. For the CDR3, the DNA is TGTGCCAGCAGCCCTCAGTGGACTAGCGGCGCAGCCTACGAGCAGTACTTC. It specifies CASSPQWTSGAAYEQYF.

The V call is TRBV5-1, the J call TRBJ2-2, with TRBD2 as a possible D gene (7 bases). Germline V CDR1 and CDR2: SGHRS, YFSETQ. This CDR3 is built from 16 residues. V dropped 0 bases and J dropped 7 bases, with 16 bases sitting between them. The chain's CDR3 is CASSLVGGADVGELFF. The CDR3 DNA sequence: TGCGCCAGCAGCTTGGTAGGGGGGGCTGACGTCGGGGAGCTGTTTTTT.

This chain joins TRBV7-8 and TRBJ1-6; 8 bases align to TRBD1. With 1 base clipped from V and 10 bases from J, the junction kept 6 bases outside the gene matches. CDR1 and CDR2 (germline): SGHVS, FQNEAQ. The CDR3 covers 15 residues. The CDR3 nucleotides are TGTGCCAGCAGCTTAGGCCCAGGGGGCGGCTCACCCCTCCACTTT. Translating gives CASSLGPGGGSPLHF.

The chain employs TRBV7-9 and TRBJ2-7; 11 bases agree with TRBD2. Germline V gene lookup returns CDR1 SEHNR and CDR2 FQNEAQ (reference sequence). CDR3 size: 15 residues. The ends lost 2 bases at V and 3 bases at J; junction bases unmatched: 3. Written as DNA, the CDR3 is TGTGCCAGCAGCTTATCGCTAGCGGGGGGCTACGAGCAGTACTTC. It is translated as CASSLSLAGGYEQYF.

The CDR3 region is CASSEAGGVYEQFF. Here the CDR3 DNA reads TGTGCCAGCAGTGAAGCGGGGGGGGTCTATGAGCAGTTCTTC. The chain recombines TRBV6-1 with TRBJ2-1; 7 nucleotides match TRBD2. Losses at the gene ends were 0 bases for V and 8 bases for J; bases not matched to a gene: 4. Germline CDR1 is MNHNS and CDR2 is SASEGT. This CDR3 has 14 residues.

This chain's CDR3 is CASGELGRTDTQYF. The CDR3 coding sequence is TGTGCCAGCGGGGAATTGGGGAGGACAGATACGCAGTATTTT. V is TRBV27 and J is TRBJ2-3, with a possible D match to TRBD2 (6 bases). V was pared by 8 bases and J by 3 bases, with 15 bases between. The CDR3 consists of 14 residues. CDR1 and CDR2 (germline): MNHEY, SMNVEV (reference sequence).

Of note for this clone: The sample carries other DNA sequences with the same CDR3. The V gene is TRBV4-3, the J gene TRBJ1-1, with D tentatively TRBD1 (5 bases). The V end was cut by 0 bases, the J end by 2 bases, with 10 bases between. The CDR3 runs 15 residues. Germline loops: CDR1 LGHNA, CDR2 YSLEER. The DNA for the CDR3 is TGCGCCAGCAGCCAAGATCGGGGGACCAACACTGAAGCTTTCTTT. It translates to CASSQDRGTNTEAFF.

This clone was counted between two and nine times. This chain uses TRBV3-1 (or the pseudogene TRBV3-2) with TRBJ2-5; 8 bases line up with TRBD2. Looked up from germline, CDR1 is LGHDT and CDR2 is YNNKEL (reference sequence). The CDR3 runs to 18 residues. Unmatched junction bases numbered 15, after V lost 4 bases and J lost 2 bases. DNA of the CDR3: TGTGCCAGCAGCCTTAATGCCGGGGGGGCCTCTAGGCAAGAGACCCAGTACTTC. Residues: CASSLNAGGASRQETQYF.

The CDR3 loop reads CASSLADSYGYTF. The CDR3 coding sequence is TGTGCCAGCAGCTTGGCAGACAGCTATGGCTACACCTTC. The J gene is TRBJ1-2, the V gene TRBV7-2, with D possibly matching TRBD1 (5 bases). Germline V gives CDR1 SGHTA, CDR2 FQGNSA. Trimming stripped 3 bases from V and 4 bases from J, with 9 bases between. CDR3 length: 13 amino acids.

The chain links TRBV6-5 to TRBJ2-1; the match to TRBD2 covers 8 bases. The germline gives CDR1 MNHEY, CDR2 SVGAGI. V shed 5 bases, J shed 7 bases, and the junction held 10 bases outside the gene matches. This CDR3 spans 15 amino acids. The CDR3 loop reads CASSPRGGRGNEQFF. The CDR3 coding sequence is TGTGCCAGCAGTCCACGGGGGGGCCGAGGGAATGAGCAGTTCTTC.

The chain uses TRBV23-1 and TRBJ2-7; D not certain. TRBV23-1 is recorded as an ORF, its role being uncertain. The V and J ends lost 0 bases and 4 bases respectively, with 7 bases between them. The CDR3 is 13 residues long. CDR3 DNA sequence: TGCGCCAGCAGTCAATCGCGAGAATACGAGCAGTACTTC. It yields the protein CASSQSREYEQYF.

The V call is TRBV25-1, the J call TRBJ2-7, with 11 nucleotides matching TRBD2. The trim removed 6 bases at V and 6 bases at J, leaving 10 bases unmatched. This CDR3 comprises 15 residues. Germline V gene data show CDR1 as MGHDK and CDR2 as SYGVNS. The CDR3 loop reads CASRTTSGDDPEQYF. CDR3 DNA sequence: TGTGCCAGCAGGACGACTAGCGGGGACGACCCCGAGCAGTACTTC.

The CDR3 region has the DNA TGTGCCAGCAGCTCTAGCGGGGTCCGCAGCTCCTACAATGAGCAGTTCTTC. Its translation: CASSSSGVRSSYNEQFF. The chain links TRBV5-4 to TRBJ2-1, with TRBD2 matching over 9 bases. Losses at the gene ends were 3 bases for V and 0 bases for J; bases not matched to a gene: 7. CDR1 and CDR2 (germline): SGHNT, YYREEE (reference sequence). The CDR3 is 17 residues long.

The genes are TRBV11-2 and TRBJ1-2; 7 bases are shared with TRBD1. The J segment lost 4 bases and the V segment lost 2 bases, leaving 4 bases of the junction unmatched. This CDR3 has 14 amino acids. From germline, CDR1 is SGHAT and CDR2 FQNNGV. For the CDR3, the DNA is TGTGCCAGCAGCTTAATTGGGACAGTCTATGGCTACACCTTC. This gives the protein CASSLIGTVYGYTF.

This clone has just a few counts. The rearrangement joins TRBV6-5 to TRBJ1-6; D possibly corresponds to TRBD1 (6 bases). Germline CDR1 reads MNHEY; CDR2 reads SVGAGI. The length of the CDR3 is 15 residues. The germline V and J ends were trimmed by 6 bases and 5 bases, with 14 bases remaining between them. The CDR3 coding sequence is TGTGCCAGCAGCCGAGGGGGAGTGGATAATTCACCCCTCCACTTT. Protein: CASSRGGVDNSPLHF.